What follows are 2 T cell receptor beta chains derived from one specimen sequenced in a study of shared clonotypes between healthy human individuals. Method: immunoSEQ multiplex PCR; TCRdb's copy keeps in-frame clones and lacks some. Among a few million clones listed, more than 85% were seen once. Source material: naive CD4+ T cells from PBMCs. Noted subset: CD45RA+ positively selected. These receptors originate from a young man in good health. Some clones in this sample may be carry-over from other donors' samples.

The chain joins TRBV5-6 to TRBJ2-1, with TRBD2 identical over 8 bases. The CDR3 loop spans 15 amino acids. Germline V CDR1 and CDR2: SGHDT, YYEEEE. The V and J ends lost 1 base and 3 bases, in that order; junction bases with no gene match: 3. The CDR3 is CASSLTSGGYNEQFF. CDR3 nucleotides: TGTGCCAGCAGCTTGACTAGCGGAGGCTACAATGAGCAGTTCTTC.

The chain combines TRBV19 with TRBJ1-2, with D perhaps TRBD1 (5 bases). The CDR3 has 15 amino acids. Germline lookup yields CDR1 LNHDA and CDR2 SQIVND (reference sequence). V gave up 3 bases and J gave up 8 bases, with 19 bases separating them. CDR3 bases: TGTGCCAGTAGTATGTTTCAGTTACAGGTTGGGGGCTACACCTTC. Encoded protein: CASSMFQLQVGGYTF.